The T cell receptor (beta chain) under discussion was sequenced for a study of blood T cell repertoires in COVID-19. Overall study context: The United States, Italy and Spain were the sources of the acute and convalescent COVID-19 samples. Sources were T cells, B-cell-depleted T cells, or PBMCs; the material itself was cDNA or gDNA.

The CDR3 loop spans 17 amino acids. V lost 6 bases, J lost 7 bases, and 25 bases lay in between. Germline V lookup: CDR1 MNHEY, CDR2 SMNVEV (reference sequence). Original processing notes: Quantification of nucleated cells was approximated via reference gene primer amplification. Clones were sequenced by immunoSEQ multiplex PCR, and TCRdb holds only the in-frame ones, with some missing. V, J and clone size are taken as reported in that table, and D and trimming were inferred from the DNA itself. The table lists about 520,000 clones, 80% to 90% of them singletons. This TCR derives from a human donor in a cohort sampled during active COVID-19. The genes are TRBV27 and TRBJ2-1; D may be TRBD1 (5 bases). Sequenced sample: peripheral blood. CDR3 loop: CASSLYYGSPSGNEQFF. The CDR3 DNA reads TGTGCCAGCAGCCTCTACTACGGGTCCCCCTCAGGGAATGAGCAGTTCTTC.